The 5 T cell receptor beta chains below were found in one sample sequenced in a study of blood T cell repertoires in COVID-19. Profiled with immunoSEQ multiplex PCR; TCRdb holds only in-frame clones, not every one. In the table there are approximately 300,000 clones, roughly 90% of which are singletons. Sequencing was carried out using peripheral blood. Receptors originate from a man aged 18-30 years who had recovered from COVID-19.

The V gene is TRBV7-8, the J gene TRBJ2-5; 7 bases match TRBD2. This CDR3 region has 17 residues. Germline V gene data show CDR1 as SGHVS and CDR2 as FQNEAQ. The junction had 12 bases not matched to a gene; V was cut back by 1 base and J by 4 bases. This CDR3 reads CASSLGFAGVSVETQYF. CDR3 bases: TGTGCCAGCAGCTTAGGATTCGCGGGAGTGTCAGTAGAGACCCAGTACTTC.

The chain has TRBV5-6 and TRBJ2-1; the D is unclear. The germline V and J ends were trimmed by 1 base and 6 bases, with 11 bases remaining between them. The CDR3 spans 14 residues. Germline loops: CDR1 SGHDT, CDR2 YYEEEE. In DNA form, the CDR3 reads TGTGCCAGCAGCTTGAGGCCAGGCCCCAATGAGCAGTTCTTC. This encodes CASSLRPGPNEQFF.

The table lists this clone with a few counts. This chain joins TRBV7-9 and TRBJ2-7; D may be TRBD1 (5 bases). This CDR3 has 14 amino acids. Germline V gene sequence: CDR1 SEHNR, CDR2 FQNEAQ (reference sequence). The V end was cut by 3 bases, the J end by 5 bases, with 14 bases between. CDR3 coding DNA: TGTGCCAGCAGCTTGGGGCAGGGTTTTCACGAGCAGTACTTC. Its translation is CASSLGQGFHEQYF.

CDR3 protein: CASSPQWGGDEQYF. For the CDR3, the DNA is TGTGCCAGCTCACCACAATGGGGCGGGGACGAGCAGTACTTC. The chain recombines TRBV18 with TRBJ2-7, with a possible D match to TRBD2 (6 bases). The CDR3 extends over 14 amino acids. Per germline, CDR1 KGHSH and CDR2 LQKENI. Trimming stripped 1 base from V and 5 bases from J, with 12 bases between.

This chain joins TRBV2 and TRBJ1-6; a possible D gene is TRBD1 (5 bases). The CDR3 is made up of 15 amino acids. Trimming removed 6 bases at V and 14 bases at J, with 23 bases between. Germline loops: CDR1 SNHLY, CDR2 FYNNEI. This CDR3 reads CASRTSRDPQGSLHF. The CDR3 nucleotides read TGTGCCAGCAGGACTAGCCGGGACCCCCAGGGATCCCTCCACTTT.